A selection of T cell receptor beta chains follows, all from one sample in a study of blood T cell repertoires in COVID-19. Using immunoSEQ multiplex PCR, the repertoire was profiled, and TCRdb retains in-frame clones only, with some absent. The repertoire includes roughly 120,000 clones, roughly 84% of them detected once, and less than 9.5% sits in the top ten. Sequencing was carried out using peripheral blood. These receptors all come from a woman in her forties with acute or convalescent COVID-19. CDR3s include the opening cysteine and the closing phenylalanine or tryptophan. Each record gives: J gene, D gene, V gene, clone size, CDR3 DNA, CDR3 protein. D genes are given only for firm matches. Clone size, where shown, is once, few, many, or a class for clones that have expanded.

j_gene: TRBJ1-1
d_gene: .
v_gene: TRBV4-3
abundance: .
CDR3nt: TGCGCCAGCAGCCAAGATCCGGGAGCTGGTTCCGAAGCTTTCTTT
CDR3aa: CASSQDPGAGSEAFF

j_gene: TRBJ1-2
d_gene: .
v_gene: TRBV5-8
abundance: .
CDR3nt: TGTGCCAGCAGCAAAGAAACAGGCCCTAGGGGCTACACCTTC
CDR3aa: CASSKETGPRGYTF

j_gene: TRBJ1-6
d_gene: .
v_gene: TRBV9
abundance: .
CDR3nt: TGTGCCAGCAGCGTAGTACAGGTTAATTCACCCCTCCACTTT
CDR3aa: CASSVVQVNSPLHF

j_gene: TRBJ1-5
d_gene: TRBD1
v_gene: TRBV2
abundance: .
CDR3nt: TGTGCCAGCAGTGAAGTGACAGGGGGCAATCAGCCCCAGCATTTT
CDR3aa: CASSEVTGGNQPQHF

j_gene: TRBJ2-2
d_gene: .
v_gene: TRBV4-1
abundance: .
CDR3nt: TGCGCCAGCAGCCACTACACCGGGGAGCTGTTTTTT
CDR3aa: CASSHYTGELFF

j_gene: TRBJ2-2
d_gene: .
v_gene: TRBV18
abundance: .
CDR3nt: TGTGCCAGCTCAGGGCGATCAGGGACCGGGGAGCTGTTTTTT
CDR3aa: CASSGRSGTGELFF

j_gene: TRBJ2-3
d_gene: TRBD2
v_gene: TRBV5-1
abundance: few
CDR3nt: TGCGCCAGCAGCTTGGAACGGACTAGCGGGGGGCGGATAGATACGCAGTATTTT
CDR3aa: CASSLERTSGGRIDTQYF

j_gene: TRBJ1-5
d_gene: .
v_gene: TRBV5-8
abundance: once
CDR3nt: TGTGCCAGCAGCTCCCCAGGTGATCAGCCCCAGCATTTT
CDR3aa: CASSSPGDQPQHF

j_gene: TRBJ1-3
d_gene: .
v_gene: TRBV18
abundance: .
CDR3nt: TGTGCCAGCTCACCAGTAGGGGTATACGGAAACACCATATATTTT
CDR3aa: CASSPVGVYGNTIYF

j_gene: TRBJ1-6
d_gene: TRBD1
v_gene: TRBV7-2
abundance: .
CDR3nt: TGTGCCAGCAGCCCTCCGGGACAGGGGAGATCACCCCTCCACTTT
CDR3aa: CASSPPGQGRSPLHF

j_gene: TRBJ1-1
d_gene: .
v_gene: TRBV20-1
abundance: .
CDR3nt: TGCAGTGCTAGAGAGGGCCTTGAAGCTTTCTTT
CDR3aa: CSAREGLEAFF

j_gene: TRBJ1-1
d_gene: .
v_gene: TRBV29-1
abundance: .
CDR3nt: TGCAGCGGACTACTTCGGGGGGCGTTGGAAGCTTTCTTT
CDR3aa: CSGLLRGALEAFF

j_gene: TRBJ2-3
d_gene: .
v_gene: TRBV20-1
abundance: .
CDR3nt: TGCAGTGCTCTTCGTTTGGATACGCAGTATTTT
CDR3aa: CSALRLDTQYF

j_gene: TRBJ2-7
d_gene: TRBD1
v_gene: TRBV5-1
abundance: .
CDR3nt: TGCGCCAGCAGCTTGGGACAGGGAGACGAGCAGTACTTC
CDR3aa: CASSLGQGDEQYF

j_gene: TRBJ1-6
d_gene: .
v_gene: TRBV5-8
abundance: .
CDR3nt: TGTGCCAGCAGCTTGGAGTTATTTGGGCAGGGAAATTCACCCCTCCACTTT
CDR3aa: CASSLELFGQGNSPLHF

j_gene: TRBJ2-3
d_gene: TRBD2
v_gene: TRBV9
abundance: .
CDR3nt: TGTGCCAGCAGCGTAGTAGGGGAAGCGGGGGATACGCAGTATTTT
CDR3aa: CASSVVGEAGDTQYF

j_gene: TRBJ1-5
d_gene: .
v_gene: TRBV5-6
abundance: .
CDR3nt: TGTGCCAGCAGCTTTGGAGGTCCAAATAGCAATCAGCCCCAGCATTTT
CDR3aa: CASSFGGPNSNQPQHF

j_gene: TRBJ1-2
d_gene: TRBD1
v_gene: TRBV4-2
abundance: few
CDR3nt: TGTGCCAGCAGCCCCTCCGGGACAGGGTTTGGCTACACCTTC
CDR3aa: CASSPSGTGFGYTF

j_gene: TRBJ2-4
d_gene: .
v_gene: TRBV5-1
abundance: once
CDR3nt: TGCGCCAGCAGCCAGTCGACAGGGAGGAACATTCAGTACTTC
CDR3aa: CASSQSTGRNIQYF

j_gene: TRBJ1-6
d_gene: .
v_gene: TRBV10-2
abundance: .
CDR3nt: TGCGCCAGCAGTGGGACAGCCAATAATTCACCCCTCCACTTT
CDR3aa: CASSGTANNSPLHF

j_gene: TRBJ2-7
d_gene: TRBD1
v_gene: TRBV6-5
abundance: .
CDR3nt: TGTGCCAGCAGTCTCCGGGACAGGGGAGCTTACGAGCAGTACTTC
CDR3aa: CASSLRDRGAYEQYF

j_gene: TRBJ2-3
d_gene: .
v_gene: TRBV6-5
abundance: .
CDR3nt: TGTGCCAGCAGTTACTCGATACTGAGCACAGATACGCAGTATTTT
CDR3aa: CASSYSILSTDTQYF

j_gene: TRBJ2-2
d_gene: TRBD1
v_gene: TRBV19
abundance: .
CDR3nt: TGTGCCAGTAGTATCTCGGGACAGATTAACACCGGGGAGCTGTTTTTT
CDR3aa: CASSISGQINTGELFF

j_gene: TRBJ1-5
d_gene: TRBD1
v_gene: TRBV3-1/TRBV3-2
abundance: .
CDR3nt: TGTGCCAGCAGCCGGGGAGGACAGGGGGGCAATCAGCCCCAGCATTTT
CDR3aa: CASSRGGQGGNQPQHF

j_gene: TRBJ1-2
d_gene: TRBD1
v_gene: TRBV6-2/TRBV6-3
abundance: .
CDR3nt: TGTGCCAGCAGTTTCACGACAGGGAACTATGGCTACACCTTC
CDR3aa: CASSFTTGNYGYTF